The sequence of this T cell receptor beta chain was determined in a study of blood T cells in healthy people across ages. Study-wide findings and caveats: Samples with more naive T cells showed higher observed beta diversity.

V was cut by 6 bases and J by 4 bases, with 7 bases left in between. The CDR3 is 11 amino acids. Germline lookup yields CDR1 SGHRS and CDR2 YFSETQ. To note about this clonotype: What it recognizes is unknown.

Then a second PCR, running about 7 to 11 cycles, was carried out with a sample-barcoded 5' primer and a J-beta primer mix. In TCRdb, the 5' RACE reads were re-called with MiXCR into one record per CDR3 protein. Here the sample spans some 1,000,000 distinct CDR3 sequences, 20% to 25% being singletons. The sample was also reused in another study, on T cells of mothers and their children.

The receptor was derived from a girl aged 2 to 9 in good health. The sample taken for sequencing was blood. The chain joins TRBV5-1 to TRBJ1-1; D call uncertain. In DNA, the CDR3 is TGCGCCAGCATAATCACCACTGAAGCTTTCTTT. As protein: CASIITTEAFF.